This T cell receptor beta chain stems from a study of T cells after yellow fever vaccination. Overall study findings and caveats: Most primary-vaccination clones reappeared after the booster (approximately 97% CD4, roughly 88% CD8).

In TCRdb, the 5' RACE reads were re-called with MiXCR into one record per CDR3 protein. The profile covers 300,000 to 400,000 distinct CDR3 sequences, with about 8.3% appearing a single time and 17% taken by the ten largest. This CDR3 has 13 residues. As regards this clonotype: Antigen specificity is unknown.

This TCR derives from a man younger than 35 who received the YFV17D yellow fever vaccine. The input for sequencing was PBMCs, taken roughly 46 days after the first yellow fever vaccination. The chain has TRBV21-1 and TRBJ2-1; the listed D gene, TRBD1, was not tested against the DNA. TRBV21-1 is assigned pseudogene status. This CDR3 is CASSKVIWGHKFF. Here the CDR3 DNA reads TGTGCCAGCAGCAAAGTTATATGGGGACACAAGTTCTTC.